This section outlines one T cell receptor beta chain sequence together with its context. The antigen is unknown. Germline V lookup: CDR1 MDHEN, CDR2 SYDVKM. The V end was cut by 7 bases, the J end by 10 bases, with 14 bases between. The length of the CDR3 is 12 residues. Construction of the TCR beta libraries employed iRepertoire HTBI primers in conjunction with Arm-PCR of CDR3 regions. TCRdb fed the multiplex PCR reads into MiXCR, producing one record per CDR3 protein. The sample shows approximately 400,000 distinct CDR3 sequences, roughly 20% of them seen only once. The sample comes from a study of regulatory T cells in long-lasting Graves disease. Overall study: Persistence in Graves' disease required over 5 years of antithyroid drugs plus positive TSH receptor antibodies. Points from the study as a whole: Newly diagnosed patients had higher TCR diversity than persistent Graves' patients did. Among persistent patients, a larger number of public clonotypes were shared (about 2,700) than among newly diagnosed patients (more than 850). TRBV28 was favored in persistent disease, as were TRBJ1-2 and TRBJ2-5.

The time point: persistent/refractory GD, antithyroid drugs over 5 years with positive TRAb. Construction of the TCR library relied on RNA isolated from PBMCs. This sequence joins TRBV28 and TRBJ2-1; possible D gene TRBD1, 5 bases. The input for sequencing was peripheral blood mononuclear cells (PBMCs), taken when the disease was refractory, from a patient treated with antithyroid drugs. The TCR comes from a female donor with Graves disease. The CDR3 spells CASTQARTEQFF. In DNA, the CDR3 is TGTGCCAGCACCCAGGCCCGGACAGAGCAGTTCTTC.